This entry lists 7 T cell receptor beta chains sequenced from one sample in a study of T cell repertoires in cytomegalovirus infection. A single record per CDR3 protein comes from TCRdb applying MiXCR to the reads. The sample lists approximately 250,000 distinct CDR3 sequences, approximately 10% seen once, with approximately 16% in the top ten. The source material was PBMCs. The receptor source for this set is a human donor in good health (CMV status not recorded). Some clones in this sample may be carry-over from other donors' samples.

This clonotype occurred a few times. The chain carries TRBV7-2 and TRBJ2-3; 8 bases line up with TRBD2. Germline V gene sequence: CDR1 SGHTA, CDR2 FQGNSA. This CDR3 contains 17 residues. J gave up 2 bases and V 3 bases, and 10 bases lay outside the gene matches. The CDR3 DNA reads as TGTGCCAGCAGCTTTAGGGCTAGCGGGCCAATCACAGATACGCAGTATTTT. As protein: CASSFRASGPITDTQYF.

This CDR3 reads CASSFSSAGRYEQYF. The CDR3 nucleotides are TGTGCCAGCAGTTTCTCAAGCGCAGGCCGGTACGAGCAGTACTTC. The chain is built from TRBV28 and TRBJ2-7; D not resolved. The germline CDR1 and CDR2 sequences are MDHEN and SYDVKM. The ends were cut back, 3 bases at V and 4 bases at J, with 16 bases in the middle. The CDR3 spans 15 residues.

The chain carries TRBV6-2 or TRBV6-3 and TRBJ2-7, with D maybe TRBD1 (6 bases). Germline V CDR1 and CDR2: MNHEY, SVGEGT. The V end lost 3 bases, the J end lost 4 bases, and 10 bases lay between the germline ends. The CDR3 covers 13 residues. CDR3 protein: CASSYERGYEQYF. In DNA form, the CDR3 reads TGTGCCAGCAGTTATGAGAGGGGGTACGAGCAGTACTTC.

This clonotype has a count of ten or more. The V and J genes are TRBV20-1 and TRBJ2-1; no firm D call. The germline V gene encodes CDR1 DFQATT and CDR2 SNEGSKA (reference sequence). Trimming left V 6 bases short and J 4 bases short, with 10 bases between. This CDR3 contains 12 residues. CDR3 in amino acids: CSALARYNEQFF. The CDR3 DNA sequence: TGCAGTGCCCTCGCCCGGTACAATGAGCAGTTCTTC.

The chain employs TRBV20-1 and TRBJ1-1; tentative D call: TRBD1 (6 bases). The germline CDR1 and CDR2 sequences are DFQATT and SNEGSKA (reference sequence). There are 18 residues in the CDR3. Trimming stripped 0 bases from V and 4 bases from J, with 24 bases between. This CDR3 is CSARDRWGRGTSFTEAFF. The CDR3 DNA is TGCAGTGCTAGAGATCGGTGGGGAAGGGGGACTTCCTTCACTGAAGCTTTCTTT.

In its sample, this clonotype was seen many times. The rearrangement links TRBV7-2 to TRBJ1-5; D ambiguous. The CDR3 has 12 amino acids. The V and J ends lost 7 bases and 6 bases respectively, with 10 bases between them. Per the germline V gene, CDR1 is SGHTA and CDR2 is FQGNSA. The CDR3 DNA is TGTGCCAGCACCACCGGGGTTCAGCCCCAGCATTTT. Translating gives CASTTGVQPQHF.

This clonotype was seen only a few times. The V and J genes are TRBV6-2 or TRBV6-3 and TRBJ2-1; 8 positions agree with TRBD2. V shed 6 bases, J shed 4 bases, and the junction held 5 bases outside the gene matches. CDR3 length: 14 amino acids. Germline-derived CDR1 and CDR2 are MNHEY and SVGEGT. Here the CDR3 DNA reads TGTGCCAGCAGCCAGCGGGGGACGTACAATGAGCAGTTCTTC. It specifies CASSQRGTYNEQFF.